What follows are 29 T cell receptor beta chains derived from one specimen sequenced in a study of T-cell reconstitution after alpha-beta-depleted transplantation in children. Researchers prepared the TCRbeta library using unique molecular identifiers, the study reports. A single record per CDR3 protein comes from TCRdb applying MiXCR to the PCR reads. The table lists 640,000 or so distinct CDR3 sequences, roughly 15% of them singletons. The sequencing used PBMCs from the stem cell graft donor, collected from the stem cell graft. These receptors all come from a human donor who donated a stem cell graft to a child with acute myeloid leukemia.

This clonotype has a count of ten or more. CDR3 amino acids: CSVQGAVRNGYTF. The CDR3 bases are TGCAGCGTACAGGGGGCAGTAAGGAATGGCTACACCTTC. The chain links TRBV29-1 to TRBJ1-2, with 9 positions matching TRBD1. This CDR3 comprises 13 residues. The germline CDR1 and CDR2 sequences are SQVTM and ANQGSEA. The ends lost 6 bases at V and 6 bases at J; junction bases unmatched: 8. The whole variable domain, remainder taken from reference TRBV29-1 and TRBJ1-2, is SAVISQKPSRDICQRGTSLTIQCQVDSQVTMMFWYRQQPGQSLTLIATANQGSEATYESGFVIDKFPISRPNLTFSTLTVSNMSPEDSSIYLCSVQGAVRNGYTFGSGTRLTVV.

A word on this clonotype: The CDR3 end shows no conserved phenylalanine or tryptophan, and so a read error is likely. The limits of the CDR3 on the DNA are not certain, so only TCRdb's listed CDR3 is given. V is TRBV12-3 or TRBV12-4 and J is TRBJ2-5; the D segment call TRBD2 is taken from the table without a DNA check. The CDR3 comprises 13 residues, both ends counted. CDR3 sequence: CASSLGSSGVPLL.

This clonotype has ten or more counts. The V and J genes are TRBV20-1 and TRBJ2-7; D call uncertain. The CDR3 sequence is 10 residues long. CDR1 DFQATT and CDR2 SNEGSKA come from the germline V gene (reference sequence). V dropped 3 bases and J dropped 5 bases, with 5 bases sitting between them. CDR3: CSARGNEQYV. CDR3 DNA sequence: TGCAGTGCTAGGGGGAACGAGCAGTACGTC.

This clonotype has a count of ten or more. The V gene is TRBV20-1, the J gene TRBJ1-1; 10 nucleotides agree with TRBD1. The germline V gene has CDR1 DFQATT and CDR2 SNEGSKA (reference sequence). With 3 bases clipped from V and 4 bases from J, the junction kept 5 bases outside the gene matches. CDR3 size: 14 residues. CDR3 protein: CSASMGQGFTEAFF. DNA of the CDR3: TGCAGTGCTAGTATGGGACAGGGGTTCACTGAAGCTTTCTTT.

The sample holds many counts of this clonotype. The CDR3 DNA reads TGTGCCATCAGTGAAGGGGCTGGAAACACCATATATTTT. This encodes CAISEGAGNTIYF. V gene TRBV10-3 combines with J gene TRBJ1-3; a possible D gene is TRBD1 (5 bases). This CDR3 comprises 13 residues. Germline CDR1 is ENHRY and CDR2 is SYGVKD. V was clipped by 3 bases and J by 2 bases, with 5 bases between them.

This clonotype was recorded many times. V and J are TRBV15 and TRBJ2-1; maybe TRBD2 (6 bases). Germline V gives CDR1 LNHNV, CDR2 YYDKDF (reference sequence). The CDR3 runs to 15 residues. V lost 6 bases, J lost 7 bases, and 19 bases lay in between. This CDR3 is CATRSGTEDRNEQFF. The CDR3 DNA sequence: TGTGCCACCAGATCCGGGACTGAGGATCGAAATGAGCAGTTCTTC.

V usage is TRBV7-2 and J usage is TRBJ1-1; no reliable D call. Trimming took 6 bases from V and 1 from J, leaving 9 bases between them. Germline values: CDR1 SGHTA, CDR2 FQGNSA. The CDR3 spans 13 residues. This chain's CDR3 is CASSHDPNTEAFF. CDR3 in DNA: TGTGCCAGCAGTCATGACCCGAACACTGAAGCTTTCTTT.

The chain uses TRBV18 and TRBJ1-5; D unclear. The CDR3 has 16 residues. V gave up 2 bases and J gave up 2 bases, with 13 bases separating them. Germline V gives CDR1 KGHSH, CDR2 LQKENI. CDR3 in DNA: TGTGCCAGCTCACCAAGCACGGTTATAGGCAATCAGCCCCAGCATTTT. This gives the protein CASSPSTVIGNQPQHF.

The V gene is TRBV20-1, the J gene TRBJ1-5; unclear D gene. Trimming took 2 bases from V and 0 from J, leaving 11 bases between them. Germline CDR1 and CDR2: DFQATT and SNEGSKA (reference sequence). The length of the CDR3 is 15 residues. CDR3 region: CSARRPGYSNQPQHF. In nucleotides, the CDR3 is TGCAGTGCTAGACGCCCCGGGTATAGCAATCAGCCCCAGCATTTT.

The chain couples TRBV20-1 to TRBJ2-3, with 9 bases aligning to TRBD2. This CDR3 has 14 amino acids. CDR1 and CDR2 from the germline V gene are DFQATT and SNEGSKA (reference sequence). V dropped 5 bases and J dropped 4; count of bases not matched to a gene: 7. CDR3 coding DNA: TGCAGTGCTTCCAGCGGGGGGTGGGCAGATACGCAGTATTTT. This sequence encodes CSASSGGWADTQYF.

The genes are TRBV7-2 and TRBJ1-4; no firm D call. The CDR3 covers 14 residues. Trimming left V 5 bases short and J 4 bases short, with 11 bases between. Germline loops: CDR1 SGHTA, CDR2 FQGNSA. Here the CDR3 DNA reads TGTGCCAGCAGCAAGATAGAGATTAATGAAAAACTGTTTTTT. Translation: CASSKIEINEKLFF.

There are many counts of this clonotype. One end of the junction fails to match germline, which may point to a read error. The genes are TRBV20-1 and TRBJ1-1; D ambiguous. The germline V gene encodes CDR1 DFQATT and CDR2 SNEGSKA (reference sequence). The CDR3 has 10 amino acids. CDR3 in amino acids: CSARAPDAFF. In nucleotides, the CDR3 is TGCAGTGCTAGGGCGCCTGACGCTTTCTTT.

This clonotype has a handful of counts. As DNA, the CDR3 is TGTGCCAGCAGCATTGAGGGGGCCCAAGGAAACACCATATATTTT. It codes for CASSIEGAQGNTIYF. The chain is built from TRBV11-2 and TRBJ1-3; 7 bases line up with TRBD1. There are 15 residues in the CDR3. After removal of 5 bases from V and 4 bases from J, the junction contained 8 bases not matched to a gene. Germline V gives CDR1 SGHAT, CDR2 FQNNGV.

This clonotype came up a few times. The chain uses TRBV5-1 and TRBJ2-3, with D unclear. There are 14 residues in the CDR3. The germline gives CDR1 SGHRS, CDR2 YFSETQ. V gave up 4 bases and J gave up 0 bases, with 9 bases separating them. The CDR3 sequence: CASSPHGSTDTQYF. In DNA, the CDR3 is TGCGCCAGCAGCCCCCATGGCAGCACAGATACGCAGTATTTT.

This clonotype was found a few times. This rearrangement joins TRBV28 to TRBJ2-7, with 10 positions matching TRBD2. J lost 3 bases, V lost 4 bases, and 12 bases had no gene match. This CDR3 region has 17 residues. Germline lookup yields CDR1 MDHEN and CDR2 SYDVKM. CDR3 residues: CASSSPVVAGGNYEQYV. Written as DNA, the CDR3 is TGTGCCAGCAGTTCCCCCGTCGTAGCGGGGGGAAACTACGAGCAGTACGTC.

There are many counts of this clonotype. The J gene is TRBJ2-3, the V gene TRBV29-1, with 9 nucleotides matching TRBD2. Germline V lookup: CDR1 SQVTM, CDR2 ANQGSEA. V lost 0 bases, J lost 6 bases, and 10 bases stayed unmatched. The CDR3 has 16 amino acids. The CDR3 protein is CSVEDPRTSEGDTQYF. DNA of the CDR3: TGCAGCGTTGAAGATCCTCGGACTAGCGAGGGCGATACGCAGTATTTT.

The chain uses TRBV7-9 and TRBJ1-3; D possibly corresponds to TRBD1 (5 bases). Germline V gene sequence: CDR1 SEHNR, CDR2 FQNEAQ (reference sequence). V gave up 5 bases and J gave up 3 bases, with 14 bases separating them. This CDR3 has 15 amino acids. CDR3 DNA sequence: TGTGCCAGCAGCCCCCCGGGAGGGGTTGGAAACACCATATATTTT. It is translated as CASSPPGGVGNTIYF.

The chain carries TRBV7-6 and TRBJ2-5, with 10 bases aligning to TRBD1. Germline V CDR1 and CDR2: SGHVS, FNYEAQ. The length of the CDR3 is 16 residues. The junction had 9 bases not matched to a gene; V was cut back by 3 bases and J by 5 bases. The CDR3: CASSLGQGSYGETQYF. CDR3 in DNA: TGTGCCAGCAGCTTGGGACAGGGGTCCTATGGGGAGACCCAGTACTTC.

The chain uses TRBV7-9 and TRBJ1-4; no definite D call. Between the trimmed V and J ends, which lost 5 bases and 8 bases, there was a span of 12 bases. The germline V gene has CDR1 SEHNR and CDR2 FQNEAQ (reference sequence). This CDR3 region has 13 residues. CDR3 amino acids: CASSGGVWEKLFF. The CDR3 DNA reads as TGTGCCAGCAGCGGTGGGGTTTGGGAAAAACTGTTTTTT.

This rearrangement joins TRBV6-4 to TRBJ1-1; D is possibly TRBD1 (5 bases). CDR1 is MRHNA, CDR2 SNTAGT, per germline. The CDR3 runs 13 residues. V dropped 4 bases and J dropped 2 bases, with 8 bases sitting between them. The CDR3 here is CASSARDNTEAFF. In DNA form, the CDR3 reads TGTGCCAGCAGTGCCCGGGACAACACTGAAGCTTTCTTT.

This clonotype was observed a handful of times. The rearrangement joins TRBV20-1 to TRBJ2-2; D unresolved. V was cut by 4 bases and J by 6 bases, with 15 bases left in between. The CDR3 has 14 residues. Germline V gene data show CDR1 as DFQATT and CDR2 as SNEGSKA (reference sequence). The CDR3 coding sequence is TGCAGTGCTAATCTCGTCAAGTGGTCCGGGGAGCTGTTTTTT. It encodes CSANLVKWSGELFF.

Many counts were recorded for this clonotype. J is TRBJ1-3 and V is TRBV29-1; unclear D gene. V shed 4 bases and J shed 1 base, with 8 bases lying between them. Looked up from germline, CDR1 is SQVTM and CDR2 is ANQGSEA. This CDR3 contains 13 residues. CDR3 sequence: CSVGVGSGNTIYF. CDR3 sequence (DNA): TGCAGCGTTGGGGTGGGGTCTGGAAACACCATATATTTT.

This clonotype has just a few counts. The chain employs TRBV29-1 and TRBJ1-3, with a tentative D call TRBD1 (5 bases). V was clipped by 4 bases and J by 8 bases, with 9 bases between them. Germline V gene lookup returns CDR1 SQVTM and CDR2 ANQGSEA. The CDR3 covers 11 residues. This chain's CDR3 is CSVVLGDTIYF. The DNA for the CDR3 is TGCAGCGTTGTCCTAGGGGACACCATATATTTT.

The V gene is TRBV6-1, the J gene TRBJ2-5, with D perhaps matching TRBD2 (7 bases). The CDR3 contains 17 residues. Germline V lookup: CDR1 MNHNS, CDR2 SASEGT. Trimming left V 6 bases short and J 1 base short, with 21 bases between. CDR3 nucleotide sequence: TGTGCCAGCAGGCCGAGGGGGGGGGTAACCTCCCAAGAGACCCAGTACTTC. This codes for CASRPRGGVTSQETQYF.

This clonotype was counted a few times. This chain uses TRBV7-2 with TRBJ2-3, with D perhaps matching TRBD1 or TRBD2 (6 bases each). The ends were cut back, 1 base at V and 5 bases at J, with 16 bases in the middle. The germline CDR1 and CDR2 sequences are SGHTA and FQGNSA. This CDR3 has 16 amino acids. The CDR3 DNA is TGTGCCAGCAGCTTAGGTGGGGGGCCCCGAGGAGATACGCAGTATTTT. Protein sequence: CASSLGGGPRGDTQYF.

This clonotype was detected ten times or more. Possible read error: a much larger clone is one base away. The CDR3 DNA reads TGCAGTGCTAGAGATTCGACGGTGTTCAATGAGCAGTTCTTC. This codes for CSARDSTVFNEQFF. The rearrangement links TRBV20-1 to TRBJ2-1; D not certain. Germline V gives CDR1 DFQATT, CDR2 SNEGSKA (reference sequence). The CDR3 loop spans 14 amino acids. The V gene lost 0 bases and the J gene lost 6 bases, with 12 bases spanning the gap.

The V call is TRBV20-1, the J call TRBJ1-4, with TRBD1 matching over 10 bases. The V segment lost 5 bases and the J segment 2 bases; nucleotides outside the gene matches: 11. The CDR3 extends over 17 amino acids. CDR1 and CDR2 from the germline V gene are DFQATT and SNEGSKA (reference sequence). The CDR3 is CSARGRGTGATNEKLFF. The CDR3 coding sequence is TGCAGTGCTCGAGGGAGGGGGACAGGGGCCACTAATGAAAAACTGTTTTTT.

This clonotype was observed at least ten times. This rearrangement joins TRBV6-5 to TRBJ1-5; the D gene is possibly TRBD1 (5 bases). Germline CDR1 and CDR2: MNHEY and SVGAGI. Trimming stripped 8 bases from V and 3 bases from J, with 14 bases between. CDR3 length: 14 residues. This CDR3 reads CASRSTGINQPQHF. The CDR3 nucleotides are TGTGCCAGCCGAAGTACAGGCATCAATCAGCCCCAGCATTTT.

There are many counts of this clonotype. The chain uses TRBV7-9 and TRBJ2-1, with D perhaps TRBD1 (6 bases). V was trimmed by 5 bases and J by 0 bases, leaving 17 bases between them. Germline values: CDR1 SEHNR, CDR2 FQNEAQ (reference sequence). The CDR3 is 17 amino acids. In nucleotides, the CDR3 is TGTGCCAGCAGCCTCTTACAGGGTCTTCCCTCCTACAATGAGCAGTTCTTC. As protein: CASSLLQGLPSYNEQFF.